This TCR beta chain was observed in a study of blood T cells in healthy people across ages. Study-level points and caveats: Observed TCR beta diversity per million T cells went down as age went up. This fall followed a roughly linear course with age.

The sample holds a few counts of this clonotype. The antigen remains undetermined. A second PCR of roughly 7 to 11 cycles used a sample-barcoded 5' primer and a J-beta primer mix. TCRdb ran MiXCR on the 5' RACE reads and lists one entry per CDR3 protein. The repertoire holds more than 1,400,000 distinct CDR3 sequences, about 43% seen once, with 7.9% in the top ten. Germline V CDR1 and CDR2: SNHLY, FYNNEI. V shed 9 bases and J shed 7 bases, with 16 bases lying between them. The CDR3 runs to 13 residues. Total RNA extracted from each sample amounted to at least 5.5 micrograms. This TCR was sampled from a woman aged 18-29 years in good health. This chain connects TRBV2 to TRBJ2-1; perhaps TRBD1 as D (6 bases). The sequenced sample consisted of blood. This chain's CDR3 is CASYRVRGNEQFF. The CDR3 region has the DNA TGTGCCAGTTACAGGGTGAGGGGGAATGAGCAGTTCTTC.